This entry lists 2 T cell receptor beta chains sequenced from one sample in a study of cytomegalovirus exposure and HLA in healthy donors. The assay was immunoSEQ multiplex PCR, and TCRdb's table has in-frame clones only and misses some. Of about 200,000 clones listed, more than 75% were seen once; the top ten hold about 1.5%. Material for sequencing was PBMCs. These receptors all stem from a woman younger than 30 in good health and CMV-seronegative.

This CDR3 is CASSLGHDRPTYGYTF. The CDR3 nucleotides read TGCGCCAGCAGCTTGGGCCACGACAGGCCCACCTATGGCTACACCTTC. The chain employs TRBV5-1 and TRBJ1-2; possibly TRBD1 for D (6 bases). This CDR3 spans 16 amino acids. The V gene lost 0 bases and the J gene lost 4 bases, with 16 bases spanning the gap. Germline V gene sequence: CDR1 SGHRS, CDR2 YFSETQ. Based on the CDR3 plus reference TRBV5-1 and TRBJ1-2, the full variable domain is KAGVTQTPRYLIKTRGQQVTLSCSPISGHRSVSWYQQTPGQGLQFLFEYFSETQRNKGNFPGRFSGRQFSNSRSEMNVSTLELGDSALYLCASSLGHDRPTYGYTFGSGTRLTVV.

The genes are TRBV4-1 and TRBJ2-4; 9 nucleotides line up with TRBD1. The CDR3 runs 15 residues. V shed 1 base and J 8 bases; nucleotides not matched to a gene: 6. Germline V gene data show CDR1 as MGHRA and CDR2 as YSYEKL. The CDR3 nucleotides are TGCGCCAGCAGCCAAGCGGGACAGGGATTGGACATTCAGTACTTC. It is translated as CASSQAGQGLDIQYF.